A single sample is the source of the 28 T cell receptor beta chains below, sequenced in a study of T-cell reconstitution after alpha-beta-depleted transplantation in children. During its preparation, the TCRbeta library received unique molecular identifiers. MiXCR, run by TCRdb on the PCR reads, gives a single entry per CDR3 protein. The sample consists of some 500,000 distinct CDR3 sequences, 32% of them appearing once. The source material was PBMCs from the stem cell graft donor, sampled from the stem cell graft. Receptors originate from a human donor who donated a stem cell graft to a child with aplastic anemia.

This clonotype was seen more than once but under ten times. V is TRBV7-9 and J is TRBJ2-1, with D perhaps TRBD2 (6 bases). V lost 10 bases to trimming and J lost 3 bases, with 16 bases between them. The CDR3 covers 14 residues. Germline V CDR1 and CDR2: SEHNR, FQNEAQ (reference sequence). CDR3 sequence (DNA): TGTGCCACCTCCCTTCCTAGCGACTACAATGAGCAGTTCTTC. It codes for CATSLPSDYNEQFF. Together with reference TRBV7-9 and TRBJ2-1, the CDR3 gives the full variable domain: DTGVSQNPRHKITKRGQNVTFRCDPISEHNRLYWYRQTLGQGPEFLTYFQNEAQLEKSRLLSDRFSAERPKGSFSTLEIQRTEQGDSAMYLCATSLPSDYNEQFFGPGTRLTVL.

This rearrangement joins TRBV20-1 to TRBJ2-1; weak D call: TRBD1 (5 bases). V lost 3 bases and J 6 bases, leaving 12 bases between the germline ends. Per the germline V gene, CDR1 is DFQATT and CDR2 is SNEGSKA (reference sequence). CDR3 length equals 13 residues. This CDR3 is CSARAAGINEQFF. The CDR3 DNA reads as TGCAGTGCTAGGGCCGCAGGGATCAATGAGCAGTTCTTC.

This clonotype was observed a few times. The chain joins TRBV11-2 to TRBJ1-2; a possible D gene is TRBD1 (5 bases). The CDR3 contains 15 residues. Germline-derived CDR1 and CDR2 are SGHAT and FQNNGV. Between the trimmed V and J ends, which lost 0 bases and 2 bases, there was a span of 10 bases. In DNA form, the CDR3 reads TGTGCCAGCAGCTTAGATAGGGGCAACAACTATGGCTACACCTTC. Translation gives CASSLDRGNNYGYTF.

This clonotype turned up a few times. This chain connects TRBV30 to TRBJ1-5; no clear D. The germline CDR1 and CDR2 sequences are GTSNPN and SVGIG (reference sequence). Trimming took off 4 bases at V and 3 bases at J, with 10 bases between the two ends. The CDR3 runs 13 residues. CDR3 DNA sequence: TGTGCCTGGACCCGAGGGCCCAATCAGCCCCAGCATTTT. Translation gives CAWTRGPNQPQHF.

The chain couples TRBV29-1 to TRBJ1-1, with unresolved D. Trimming stripped 7 bases from V and 7 bases from J, with 13 bases between. Germline V gene data show CDR1 as SQVTM and CDR2 as ANQGSEA. This CDR3 comprises 11 residues. This CDR3 is CSATDLDEAFF. CDR3 sequence (DNA): TGCAGCGCGACGGACTTAGATGAAGCTTTCTTT.

V is TRBV6-6 and J is TRBJ1-2; D is unclear. Trimming removed 6 bases at V and 3 bases at J, with 11 bases between. Looked up from germline, CDR1 is MNHNY and CDR2 is SVGAGI (reference sequence). The CDR3 consists of 13 residues. As DNA, the CDR3 is TGTGCCAGCAGGGCCCCAACCTACTATGGCTACACCTTC. This encodes CASRAPTYYGYTF.

This clonotype has just a few counts. The J gene is TRBJ1-2, the V gene TRBV28; no clear D gene. The V gene's germline CDR1 is MDHEN and CDR2 SYDVKM. This CDR3 spans 17 amino acids. The V end lost 6 bases, the J end lost 2 bases, and 22 bases lay between the germline ends. Here the CDR3 DNA reads TGTGCCAGCAGCCCTAACAACAATCACATATACAACTATGGCTACACCTTC. Its protein product is CASSPNNNHIYNYGYTF.

Here the CDR3 DNA reads TGTGCCAGCTCCCCCGGGACAGGGAGCACAGATACGCAGTATTTT. Protein: CASSPGTGSTDTQYF. This chain uses TRBV18 with TRBJ2-3; TRBD1 matches at 9 bases. Unmatched junction bases numbered 4, after V lost 6 bases and J lost 0 bases. Germline CDR1 reads KGHSH; CDR2 reads LQKENI. The CDR3 covers 15 residues.

This clonotype showed up just a few times. The V gene is TRBV5-1, the J gene TRBJ2-1; 9 bases fit TRBD2. The CDR3 runs to 15 residues. Germline CDR1 reads SGHRS; CDR2 reads YFSETQ. Losses at the gene ends were 4 bases for V and 4 bases for J; bases not matched to a gene: 6. DNA for the CDR3: TGCGCCAGCAGCGGAAGCGGGGGGCCTTACAATGAGCAGTTCTTC. The encoded protein is CASSGSGGPYNEQFF.

This clonotype has only a few counts. The CDR3 here is CASSLPMVDEQFF. The CDR3 bases are TGTGCCAGCAGCTTGCCTATGGTTGATGAGCAGTTCTTC. The rearrangement links TRBV5-4 to TRBJ2-1; D is unresolved. This CDR3 is 13 amino acids long. In germline, CDR1 is SGHNT, CDR2 YYREEE (reference sequence). V was cut by 1 base and J by 8 bases, with 10 bases left in between.

This sequence joins TRBV5-1 and TRBJ2-7; D uncertain. The germline gives CDR1 SGHRS, CDR2 YFSETQ. V lost 0 bases and J 5 bases, leaving 12 bases between the germline ends. CDR3 length: 14 amino acids. The CDR3 coding sequence is TGCGCCAGCAGCTTGGACTTCTCGCCCAACGAGCAGTACTTC. It is translated as CASSLDFSPNEQYF.

The rearrangement joins TRBV7-2 to TRBJ2-2; D remains ambiguous. Germline-derived CDR1 and CDR2 are SGHTA and FQGNSA. Trimming cost V 5 bases and J 2 bases, with 15 bases left between them. This CDR3 is 16 amino acids long. CDR3 amino acids: CASSQAPLTNTGELFF. The CDR3 nucleotides read TGTGCCAGCAGCCAGGCCCCGCTCACAAACACCGGGGAGCTGTTTTTT.

This clonotype was recorded a few times. The chain combines TRBV20-1 with TRBJ1-5; D not certain. The CDR3 loop spans 15 amino acids. Trimming removed 3 bases from V and 0 bases from J, with 12 bases in between. The germline gives CDR1 DFQATT, CDR2 SNEGSKA (reference sequence). The CDR3 is CSASDRRNSNQPQHF. The CDR3 DNA sequence: TGCAGTGCTAGCGATCGGAGAAATAGCAATCAGCCCCAGCATTTT.

A few counts support this clonotype. The CDR3 loop reads CASSSRGYQETQYF. DNA for the CDR3: TGTGCCAGCAGTTCCCGGGGGTACCAAGAGACCCAGTACTTC. The chain is built from TRBV6-5 and TRBJ2-5; TRBD2 might be the D (6 bases). Germline values: CDR1 MNHEY, CDR2 SVGAGI. Trimming pared 4 bases from V and 0 bases from J, leaving 9 bases between. This CDR3 has 14 amino acids.

The CDR3 region is CASSFLQGYSEAFF. The CDR3, as DNA: TGTGCCAGCAGCTTCCTGCAGGGATACTCTGAAGCTTTCTTT. The chain uses TRBV11-2 and TRBJ1-1; tentatively, D is TRBD1 (5 bases). The CDR3 has 14 residues. Trimming removed 3 bases at V and 6 bases at J, with 14 bases between. Germline assignment: CDR1 SGHAT and CDR2 FQNNGV.

The rearrangement joins TRBV12-3 or TRBV12-4 to TRBJ1-3; the D is unclear. With 2 bases removed from V and 0 bases from J, the gap between germline ends came to 8 bases. This CDR3 region has 15 residues. The CDR3 reads CASSLRRRSGNTIYF. As DNA, the CDR3 is TGTGCCAGCAGTTTACGACGCCGCTCTGGAAACACCATATATTTT.

This clonotype came up a few times. The chain links TRBV29-1 to TRBJ2-1; TRBD2 aligns across 12 bases. Trimming at V came to 6 bases and at J to 4 bases, leaving 4 bases not matched to a gene. CDR1 is SQVTM and CDR2 is ANQGSEA in the germline V gene. CDR3 length: 14 amino acids. CDR3 bases: TGCAGCGTCGAACTAGCGGGAGGTTACAATGAGCAGTTCTTC. It is translated as CSVELAGGYNEQFF.

The gene calls are TRBV28 and TRBJ1-2, with D possibly being TRBD1 (6 bases). The CDR3 loop spans 14 amino acids. CDR1 is MDHEN and CDR2 is SYDVKM in the germline V gene. V was shortened by 7 bases and J by 2 bases, with 14 bases between the two germline ends. Here the CDR3 DNA reads TGTGCCAGCAACGTCGCTGGACAGAACTATGGCTACACCTTC. Translated, it gives CASNVAGQNYGYTF.

The chain links TRBV12-5 to TRBJ2-2; 7 positions match TRBD2. CDR1 and CDR2 (germline): LGHNT, FRNRAP. This CDR3 is 17 amino acids long. V shed 11 bases and J 4 bases; nucleotides not matched to a gene: 19. CDR3 in amino acids: CASAESGTSLGTGELFF. The CDR3 DNA is TGTGCTTCCGCCGAAAGCGGGACGTCCCTTGGCACCGGGGAGCTGTTTTTT.

This clonotype was detected ten times or more. V and J are TRBV20-1 and TRBJ2-7; D might be TRBD2 (6 bases). This CDR3 contains 13 residues. Trimming shortened V by 3 bases and J by 5 bases, and 14 bases separated the two germline ends. Germline-derived CDR1 and CDR2 are DFQATT and SNEGSKA (reference sequence). CDR3: CSASGAGINEQYF. The CDR3, as DNA: TGCAGTGCTAGTGGCGCGGGAATCAACGAGCAGTACTTC.

V is TRBV27 and J is TRBJ2-1; D unclear. The CDR3 is made up of 14 amino acids. Germline CDR1 reads MNHEY; CDR2 reads SMNVEV (reference sequence). V was clipped by 2 bases and J by 8 bases, with 13 bases between them. The CDR3 reads CASSLIGNQHEQFF. As DNA, the CDR3 is TGTGCCAGCAGTTTAATAGGTAACCAGCATGAGCAGTTCTTC.

There are a few counts of this clonotype. The gene calls are TRBV29-1 and TRBJ2-3; maybe TRBD1 (6 bases). The germline V gene encodes CDR1 SQVTM and CDR2 ANQGSEA. Trimming removed 3 bases at V and 4 bases at J, with 8 bases between. The CDR3 is 12 amino acids. The CDR3 DNA reads as TGCAGCGTTGACAGGGGTCCAGATACGCAGTATTTT. Translating it yields CSVDRGPDTQYF.

This chain uses TRBV6-1 with TRBJ1-2, with D possibly being TRBD1 (6 bases). This CDR3 comprises 14 residues. V lost 5 bases, J lost 2 bases, and 12 bases lay in between. Germline V CDR1 and CDR2: MNHNS, SASEGT. CDR3: CASSRTELNYGYTF. The CDR3 bases are TGTGCCAGCAGTCGGACAGAGCTCAACTATGGCTACACCTTC.

This clonotype was found a few times. This sequence joins TRBV20-1 and TRBJ2-7, with a tentative D call TRBD2 (6 bases). Germline-derived CDR1 and CDR2 are DFQATT and SNEGSKA (reference sequence). The CDR3 spans 12 residues. Trimming pared 3 bases from V and 4 bases from J, leaving 10 bases between. Here the CDR3 reads CSASGSRYEQYV. Written as DNA, the CDR3 is TGCAGTGCTAGCGGGAGTAGGTACGAGCAGTACGTC.

This clonotype was counted a few times. The rearrangement joins TRBV29-1 to TRBJ2-1; D is undetermined. This CDR3 has 14 amino acids. The germline gives CDR1 SQVTM, CDR2 ANQGSEA. Trimming took 5 bases from V and 5 from J, leaving 16 bases between them. CDR3 sequence: CSVSYNSVNNEQFF. For the CDR3, the DNA is TGCAGCGTTAGTTATAATTCAGTAAACAATGAGCAGTTCTTC.

The V and J genes are TRBV13 and TRBJ2-5, with 8 bases that match TRBD2. The CDR3 spans 17 residues. Germline lookup yields CDR1 PRHDT and CDR2 FYEKMQ (reference sequence). Losses at the gene ends were 5 bases for V and 1 base for J; bases not matched to a gene: 12. The CDR3 region has the DNA TGTGCCAGCAGCCCCGGGCTTAGCGGGAACACCCAAGAGACCCAGTACTTC. Amino acid sequence: CASSPGLSGNTQETQYF.

This CDR3 is CATSRETGTGANVLTF. CDR3 in DNA: TGTGCCACCAGCAGAGAGACAGGAACTGGGGCCAACGTCCTGACTTTC. The chain carries TRBV15 and TRBJ2-6, with a tentative D call TRBD1 (6 bases). With 0 bases removed from V and 2 bases from J, the gap between germline ends came to 8 bases. This CDR3 region has 16 residues. Looked up from germline, CDR1 is LNHNV and CDR2 is YYDKDF (reference sequence).

The rearrangement uses TRBV28 and TRBJ1-2; no firm D call. The length of the CDR3 is 11 residues. The germline V and J ends were trimmed by 6 bases and 4 bases, with 6 bases remaining between them. CDR1 and CDR2 from the germline V gene are MDHEN and SYDVKM. CDR3 nucleotide sequence: TGTGCCAGCAGGGGATTCTATGGCTACACCTTC. It specifies CASRGFYGYTF.